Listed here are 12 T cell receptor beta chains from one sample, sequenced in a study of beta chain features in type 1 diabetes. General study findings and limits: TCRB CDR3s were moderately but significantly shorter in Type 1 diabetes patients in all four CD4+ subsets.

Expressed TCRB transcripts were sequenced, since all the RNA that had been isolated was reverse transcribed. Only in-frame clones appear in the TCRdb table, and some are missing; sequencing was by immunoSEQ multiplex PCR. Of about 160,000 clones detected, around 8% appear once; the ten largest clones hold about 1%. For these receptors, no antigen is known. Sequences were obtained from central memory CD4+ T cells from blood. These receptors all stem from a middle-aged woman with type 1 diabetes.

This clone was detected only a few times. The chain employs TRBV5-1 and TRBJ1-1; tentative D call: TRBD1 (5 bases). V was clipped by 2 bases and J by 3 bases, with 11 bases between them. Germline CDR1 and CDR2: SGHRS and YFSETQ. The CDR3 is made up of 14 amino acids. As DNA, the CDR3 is TGCGCCAGCAGCTTTGGGGGGACGGACACTGAAGCTTTCTTT. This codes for CASSFGGTDTEAFF.

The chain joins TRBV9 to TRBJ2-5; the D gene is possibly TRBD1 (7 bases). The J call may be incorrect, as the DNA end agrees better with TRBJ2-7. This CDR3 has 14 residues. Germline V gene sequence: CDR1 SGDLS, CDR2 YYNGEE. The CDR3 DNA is TGTGCCAGCAGCGTAAGACAGGGCGGGGACGAGCAGTACTTC. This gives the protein CASSVRQGGDEQYF.

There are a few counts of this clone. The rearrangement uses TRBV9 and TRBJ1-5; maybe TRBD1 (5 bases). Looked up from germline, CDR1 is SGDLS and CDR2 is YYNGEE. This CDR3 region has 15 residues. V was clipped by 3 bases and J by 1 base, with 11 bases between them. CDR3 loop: CASSAQGLSNQPQHF. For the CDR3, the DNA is TGTGCCAGCAGCGCCCAGGGCCTAAGCAATCAGCCCCAGCATTTT. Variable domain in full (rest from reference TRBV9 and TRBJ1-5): DSGVTQTPKHLITATGQRVTLRCSPRSGDLSVYWYQQSLDQGLQFLIQYYNGEERAKGNILERFSAQQFPDLHSELNLSSLELGDSALYFCASSAQGLSNQPQHFGDGTRLSIL.

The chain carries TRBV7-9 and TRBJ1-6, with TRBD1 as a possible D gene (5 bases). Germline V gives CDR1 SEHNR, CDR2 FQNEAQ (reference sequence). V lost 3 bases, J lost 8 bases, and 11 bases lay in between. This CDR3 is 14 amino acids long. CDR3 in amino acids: CASSLLDTYSPLHF. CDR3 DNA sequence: TGTGCCAGCAGCTTGTTGGACACTTATTCACCCCTCCACTTT.

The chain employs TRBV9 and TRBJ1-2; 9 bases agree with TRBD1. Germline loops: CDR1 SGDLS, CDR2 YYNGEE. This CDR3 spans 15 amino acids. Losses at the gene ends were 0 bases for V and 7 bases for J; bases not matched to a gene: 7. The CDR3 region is CASSVDTGGSGGYTF. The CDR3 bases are TGTGCCAGCAGCGTAGATACAGGGGGCTCGGGTGGCTACACCTTC.

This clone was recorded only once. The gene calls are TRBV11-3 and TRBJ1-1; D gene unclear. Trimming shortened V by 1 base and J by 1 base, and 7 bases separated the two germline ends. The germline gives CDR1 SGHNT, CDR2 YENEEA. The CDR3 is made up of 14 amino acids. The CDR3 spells CASSLGSSNTEAFF. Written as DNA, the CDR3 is TGTGCCAGCAGCTTAGGGAGCTCGAACACTGAAGCTTTCTTT.

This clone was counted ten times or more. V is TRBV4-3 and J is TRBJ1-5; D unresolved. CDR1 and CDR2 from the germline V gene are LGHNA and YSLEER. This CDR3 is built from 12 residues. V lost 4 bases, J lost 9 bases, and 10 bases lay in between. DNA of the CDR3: TGCGCCAGCAGCCTCCAGCGGGGGCCCCAGCATTTT. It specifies CASSLQRGPQHF.

The CDR3 sequence is CASSTGQGDRGYTF. The CDR3 region has the DNA TGTGCCAGCAGCACGGGACAGGGGGATCGGGGCTACACCTTC. This chain joins TRBV28 and TRBJ1-2; 11 bases fit TRBD1. The CDR3 length is 14 residues. Germline-derived CDR1 and CDR2 are MDHEN and SYDVKM. V shed 6 bases, J shed 8 bases, and the junction held 8 bases outside the gene matches.

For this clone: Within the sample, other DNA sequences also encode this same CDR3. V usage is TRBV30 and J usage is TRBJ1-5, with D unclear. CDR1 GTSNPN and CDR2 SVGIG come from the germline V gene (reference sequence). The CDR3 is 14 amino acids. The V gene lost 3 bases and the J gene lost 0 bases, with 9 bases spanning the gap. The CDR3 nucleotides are TGTGCCTGGAGCACCGGGAATAGCAATCAGCCCCAGCATTTT. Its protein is CAWSTGNSNQPQHF.

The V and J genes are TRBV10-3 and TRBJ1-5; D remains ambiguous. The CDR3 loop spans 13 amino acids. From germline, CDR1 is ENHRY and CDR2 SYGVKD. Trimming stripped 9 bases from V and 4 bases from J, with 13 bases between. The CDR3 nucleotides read TGTGCCATATCCGGGGAAGGGAATCAGCCCCAGCATTTT. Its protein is CAISGEGNQPQHF.

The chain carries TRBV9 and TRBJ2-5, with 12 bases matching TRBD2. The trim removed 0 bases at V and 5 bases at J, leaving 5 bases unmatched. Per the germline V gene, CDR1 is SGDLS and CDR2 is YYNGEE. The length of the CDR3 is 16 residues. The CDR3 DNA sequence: TGTGCCAGCAGCGTAGGGACTAGCGGGGCCTGGGAGACCCAGTACTTC. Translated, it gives CASSVGTSGAWETQYF. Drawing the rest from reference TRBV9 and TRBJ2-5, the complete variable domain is DSGVTQTPKHLITATGQRVTLRCSPRSGDLSVYWYQQSLDQGLQFLIQYYNGEERAKGNILERFSAQQFPDLHSELNLSSLELGDSALYFCASSVGTSGAWETQYFGPGTRLLVL.

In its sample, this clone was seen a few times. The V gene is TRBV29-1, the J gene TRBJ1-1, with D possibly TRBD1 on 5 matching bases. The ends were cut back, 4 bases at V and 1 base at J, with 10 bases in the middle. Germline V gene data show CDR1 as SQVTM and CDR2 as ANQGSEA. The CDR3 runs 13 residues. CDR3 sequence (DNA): TGCAGCGTTGCCGTCACAGGGAACACTGAAGCTTTCTTT. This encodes CSVAVTGNTEAFF.